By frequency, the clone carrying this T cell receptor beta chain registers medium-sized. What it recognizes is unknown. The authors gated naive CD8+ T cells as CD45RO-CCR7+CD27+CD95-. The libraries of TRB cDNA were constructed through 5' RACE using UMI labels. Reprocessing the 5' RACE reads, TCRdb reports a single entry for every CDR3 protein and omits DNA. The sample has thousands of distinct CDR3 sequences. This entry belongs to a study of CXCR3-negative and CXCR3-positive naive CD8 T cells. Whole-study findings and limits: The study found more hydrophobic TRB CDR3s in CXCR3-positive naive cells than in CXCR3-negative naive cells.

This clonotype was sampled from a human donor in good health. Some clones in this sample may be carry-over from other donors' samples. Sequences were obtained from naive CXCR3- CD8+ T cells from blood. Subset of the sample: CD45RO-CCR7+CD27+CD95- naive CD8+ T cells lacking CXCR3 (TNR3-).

This CDR3 reads CATNDREGTGELFF. This chain connects TRBV15 to TRBJ2-2; checking the TCRdb D call of TRBD1 is not possible without DNA. This CDR3 region has 14 residues. Per germline, CDR1 LNHNV and CDR2 YYDKDF (reference sequence). The whole variable domain, filled in from reference TRBV15 and TRBJ2-2, reads DAMVIQNPRYQVTQFGKPVTLSCSQTLNHNVMYWYQQKSSQAPKLLFHYYDKDFNNEADTPDNFQSRRPNTSFCFLDIRSPGLGDTAMYLCATNDREGTGELFFGEGSRLTVL.